Reported below is one T cell receptor beta chain. Antigen: not known. Naivety in CD8+ T cells corresponded to a CD45RO-CCR7+CD27+CD95- phenotype. The germline CDR1 and CDR2 sequences are DFQATT and SNEGSKA (reference sequence). This CDR3 region has 14 residues. This specimen comes from a study of CXCR3-negative and CXCR3-positive naive CD8 T cells. For the study at large: Roughly 1.5 +/- 0.3 million TRB reads came from each library, giving around 130 million in total. Study-level points and caveats: Naive cells with CXCR3 showed TRB CDR3s that were more hydrophobic than those in CXCR3-negative naive cells. TRB CDR3 properties were used to infer TCR strength, and surface CD5 was comparable between naive subsets. The study found comparably high diversity in both naive subsets and much lower diversity in memory CD8+ cells.

UMI labels and 5' RACE were used to prepare the TRB cDNA libraries. TCRdb processed the 5' RACE reads again and assigns one entry to each CDR3 protein, with no DNA. Found here are 50,000 to 65,000 distinct CDR3 sequences; the top ten clones hold approximately 0.8%. Sequenced material: naive CXCR3+ CD8+ T cells from blood. Noted subset: CD45RO-CCR7+CD27+CD95- naive CD8+ T cells expressing CXCR3 (TNR3+). This TCR came from a human donor in good health. Some clones in this sample may be carry-over from other donors' samples. This chain connects TRBV20-1 to TRBJ2-2; TCRdb returns TRBD2, unconfirmable since there is no DNA. The CDR3 loop reads CSARRLANTGELFF.